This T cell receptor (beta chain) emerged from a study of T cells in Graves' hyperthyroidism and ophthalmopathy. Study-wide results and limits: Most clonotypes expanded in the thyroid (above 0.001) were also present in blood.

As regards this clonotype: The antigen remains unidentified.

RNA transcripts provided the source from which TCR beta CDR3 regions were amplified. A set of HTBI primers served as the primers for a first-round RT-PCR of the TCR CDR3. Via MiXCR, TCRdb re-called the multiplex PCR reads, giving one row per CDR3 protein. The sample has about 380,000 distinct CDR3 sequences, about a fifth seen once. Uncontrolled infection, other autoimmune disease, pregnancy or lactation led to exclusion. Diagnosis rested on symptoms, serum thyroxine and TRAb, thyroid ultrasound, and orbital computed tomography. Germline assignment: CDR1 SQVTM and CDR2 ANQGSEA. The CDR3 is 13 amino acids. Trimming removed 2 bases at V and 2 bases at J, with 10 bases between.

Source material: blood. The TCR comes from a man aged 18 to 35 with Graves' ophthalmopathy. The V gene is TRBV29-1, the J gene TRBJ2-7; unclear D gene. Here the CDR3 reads CSVEFQEPYEQYF. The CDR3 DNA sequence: TGCAGCGTTGAATTCCAGGAGCCCTACGAGCAGTACTTC.